The 22 T cell receptor beta chains presented below share a single source sample, sequenced in a study of T-cell memory formation after mild COVID-19. TCRdb redid the calling of the 5' RACE reads with MiXCR, one entry per CDR3 protein. The sample has 150,000 to 200,000 distinct CDR3 sequences; around 15% are singletons. Sequencing used PBMCs or a T cell subset sorted from them (not recorded which). These receptors were obtained from an adult woman who had mild COVID-19 (a few samples of this study predate the infection). Cell type and time point are not known.

The V gene is TRBV24-1, the J gene TRBJ2-3; D perhaps matches TRBD2 (6 bases). This CDR3 is built from 15 residues. Germline V gene lookup returns CDR1 KGHDR and CDR2 SFDVKD. Trimming pared 3 bases from V and 2 bases from J, leaving 11 bases between. CDR3 loop: CATSDRLEPTDTQYF. The CDR3 DNA reads TGTGCCACCAGTGATAGACTAGAGCCCACAGATACGCAGTATTTT.

This clonotype was observed a handful of times. The rearrangement links TRBV7-2 to TRBJ2-1, with 8 bases lining up with TRBD2. Germline assignment: CDR1 SGHTA and CDR2 FQGNSA. The CDR3 runs 17 residues. V lost 1 base to trimming and J lost 2 bases; unmatched junction nucleotides: 7. The CDR3 loop reads CASSLVPSGSTYNEQFF. CDR3 nucleotide sequence: TGTGCCAGCAGCTTAGTTCCTAGCGGGTCCACCTACAATGAGCAGTTCTTC.

The chain has TRBV7-9 and TRBJ1-1; tentatively, D is TRBD1 (5 bases). V was shortened by 1 base and J by 4 bases, with 13 bases between the two germline ends. CDR3 length: 15 residues. CDR1 and CDR2 from the germline V gene are SEHNR and FQNEAQ (reference sequence). CDR3 region: CASSLVGTLGTEAFF. CDR3 sequence (DNA): TGTGCCAGCAGCTTAGTTGGGACCCTGGGCACTGAAGCTTTCTTT.

The chain couples TRBV14 to TRBJ2-7; 8 bases map to TRBD2. V shed 1 base, J shed 2 bases, and the junction held 4 bases outside the gene matches. Germline CDR1 reads SGHDN; CDR2 reads FVKESK. This CDR3 comprises 15 residues. The CDR3 is CASSQVAGGPYEQYF. The CDR3 DNA sequence: TGTGCCAGCAGCCAAGTTGCGGGGGGCCCCTACGAGCAGTACTTC.

This rearrangement joins TRBV6-7 to TRBJ2-3; D ambiguous. TRBV6-7 is an ORF, with its function uncertain. The CDR3 contains 15 residues. V dropped 10 bases and J dropped 0 bases, with 17 bases sitting between them. As DNA, the CDR3 is TGTGCCACCGGGCAGCGACGGCGTAGCACAGATACGCAGTATTTT. Its translation: CATGQRRRSTDTQYF.

The V gene is TRBV6-1, the J gene TRBJ2-7, with D unclear. The germline CDR1 and CDR2 sequences are MNHNS and SASEGT. CDR3 length: 11 amino acids. The V gene lost 6 bases and the J gene lost 5 bases, with 8 bases spanning the gap. This CDR3 reads CASRRANEQYF. The CDR3 DNA reads as TGTGCCAGCAGGAGAGCGAACGAGCAGTACTTC.

The chain combines TRBV6-5 with TRBJ2-7, with D possibly TRBD1 on 5 matching bases. The V end lost 6 bases, the J end lost 2 bases, and 17 bases lay between the germline ends. Germline CDR1 reads MNHEY; CDR2 reads SVGAGI. This CDR3 is built from 15 residues. Here the CDR3 reads CASSLGQGSTYEQYF. The CDR3 bases are TGTGCCAGCAGCCTAGGGCAGGGAAGTACCTACGAGCAGTACTTC.

This clonotype was recorded a few times. This chain connects TRBV5-6 to TRBJ2-7, with 8 bases aligning to TRBD1. This CDR3 has 14 amino acids. The junction had 9 bases not matched to a gene; V was cut back by 3 bases and J by 7 bases. Germline-derived CDR1 and CDR2 are SGHDT and YYEEEE. CDR3 sequence: CASSWGQVVREQYF. CDR3 bases: TGTGCCAGCAGCTGGGGACAGGTCGTAAGGGAGCAGTACTTC. The full variable domain, its missing parts supplied by reference TRBV5-6 and TRBJ2-7, is DAGVTQSPTHLIKTRGQQVTLRCSPKSGHDTVSWYQQALGQGPQFIFQYYEEEERQRGNFPDRFSGHQFPNYSSELNVNALLLGDSALYLCASSWGQVVREQYFGPGTRLTVT.

The V gene is TRBV24-1, the J gene TRBJ1-1, with a tentative D call TRBD1 (6 bases). The V end lost 4 bases, the J end lost 11 bases, and 13 bases lay between the germline ends. The germline CDR1 and CDR2 sequences are KGHDR and SFDVKD. This CDR3 contains 12 residues. This CDR3 reads CATSEAGVGAFF. In DNA, the CDR3 is TGTGCCACCAGTGAGGCAGGGGTTGGGGCTTTCTTT.

The chain carries TRBV30 and TRBJ2-5; 9 bases are a match to TRBD2. Germline V gene sequence: CDR1 GTSNPN, CDR2 SVGIG (reference sequence). V dropped 5 bases and J dropped 5; count of bases not matched to a gene: 6. The CDR3 has 13 amino acids. The CDR3 DNA reads as TGTGCCTGGGGGGGACTAGCAAAGGAGACCCAGTACTTC. This encodes CAWGGLAKETQYF.

In this sample, this clonotype turned up a few times. The chain employs TRBV6-6 and TRBJ2-3, with 8 bases fitting TRBD1. Germline-derived CDR1 and CDR2 are MNHNY and SVGAGI (reference sequence). V dropped 6 bases and J dropped 4; count of bases not matched to a gene: 12. The CDR3 consists of 16 residues. DNA for the CDR3: TGTGCCAGCAGCCGCGGGGCAGGGGGCGCGGCAGATACGCAGTATTTT. Translating it yields CASSRGAGGAADTQYF.

The chain couples TRBV29-1 to TRBJ2-3; TRBD1 matches 7 bases. J was trimmed by 8 bases and V by 7 bases; bases with no gene match: 15. The CDR3 is made up of 14 amino acids. Per germline, CDR1 SQVTM and CDR2 ANQGSEA. CDR3 nucleotides: TGCAGCGCCCGAACAGGGGCACTCAGTGCTACGCAGTATTTT. Protein product: CSARTGALSATQYF.

This clonotype has just a few counts. The V call is TRBV12-3 or TRBV12-4, the J call TRBJ1-2; a weak D match, TRBD1 (5 bases). The CDR3 extends over 15 amino acids. Deletions cut 4 bases from V and 4 bases from J, with 16 bases between. The CDR3 nucleotides read TGTGCCAGCAGTTCCCGACAGCGAGGGATCTATGGCTACACCTTC. It specifies CASSSRQRGIYGYTF.

This clonotype has just a few counts. This chain uses TRBV20-1 with TRBJ2-3; D remains ambiguous. V was clipped by 3 bases and J by 4 bases, with 2 bases between them. The CDR3 covers 10 residues. Germline V gene data show CDR1 as DFQATT and CDR2 as SNEGSKA (reference sequence). This CDR3 is CSARADTQYF. CDR3 nucleotide sequence: TGCAGTGCTAGGGCAGATACGCAGTATTTT.

This clonotype came up a few times. This sequence joins TRBV7-6 and TRBJ2-1, with 14 bases that match TRBD2. CDR3 length equals 14 residues. CDR1 SGHVS and CDR2 FNYEAQ come from the germline V gene. V was pared by 5 bases and J by 10 bases, with 4 bases of the junction left unmatched. The CDR3 loop reads CASSDWTSGREQFF. DNA for the CDR3: TGTGCCAGCAGCGATTGGACTAGCGGGAGGGAGCAGTTCTTC.

The chain links TRBV20-1 to TRBJ2-1, with 14 bases identical to TRBD2. The CDR3 loop spans 16 amino acids. Germline V gives CDR1 DFQATT, CDR2 SNEGSKA (reference sequence). V lost 5 bases and J lost 8; bases outside the gene matches: 11. The CDR3 protein is CSASPGTSGSWHEQFF. CDR3 coding DNA: TGCAGTGCTTCACCCGGGACTAGCGGGAGCTGGCATGAGCAGTTCTTC.

The rearrangement uses TRBV5-1 and TRBJ1-1, with 7 bases lining up with TRBD1. The CDR3 runs 16 residues. Germline-derived CDR1 and CDR2 are SGHRS and YFSETQ. Germline trimming cut 4 bases from V and 0 bases from J; bases unmatched to any gene: 9. In nucleotides, the CDR3 is TGCGCCAGCAGCGCCGGGACAGACAATATGAACACTGAAGCTTTCTTT. Its translation: CASSAGTDNMNTEAFF.

The chain recombines TRBV5-5 with TRBJ1-1; D ambiguous. Trimming stripped 4 bases from V and 8 bases from J, with 12 bases between. From germline, CDR1 is SGHKS and CDR2 YYEKEE (reference sequence). CDR3 length: 12 amino acids. CDR3 residues: CASSPAIGEAFF. For the CDR3, the DNA is TGTGCCAGCAGCCCCGCGATAGGGGAAGCTTTCTTT.

This clonotype was seen a handful of times. This chain links TRBV29-1 with TRBJ2-3, with D uncertain. Germline loops: CDR1 SQVTM, CDR2 ANQGSEA. The CDR3 totals 10 residues. V was cut by 2 bases and J by 6 bases, with 3 bases left in between. The CDR3 sequence: CSVEFDTQYF. The CDR3 nucleotides read TGCAGCGTTGAATTCGATACGCAGTATTTT.

This clonotype was counted between two and nine times. The J gene is TRBJ2-1, the V gene TRBV4-1; maybe TRBD2 (7 bases). The CDR3 runs to 16 residues. Trimming stripped 0 bases from V and 5 bases from J, with 14 bases between. In germline, CDR1 is MGHRA, CDR2 YSYEKL. The CDR3 here is CASSQDEGGTHNEQFF. CDR3 bases: TGCGCCAGCAGCCAAGATGAGGGGGGGACCCACAATGAGCAGTTCTTC.

In its sample, this clonotype was seen a few times. The gene calls are TRBV20-1 and TRBJ2-6; D possibly corresponds to TRBD1 (6 bases). Deletions cut 6 bases from V and 1 base from J, with 19 bases between. Germline values: CDR1 DFQATT, CDR2 SNEGSKA (reference sequence). The CDR3 spans 17 residues. CDR3 nucleotide sequence: TGCAGTGCCCCCATTTGTGACAGGTCTTCTGGGGCCAACGTCCTGACTTTC. Its translation: CSAPICDRSSGANVLTF.

The chain employs TRBV7-8 and TRBJ1-4, with D possibly being TRBD1 (6 bases). This CDR3 is built from 15 residues. The V gene lost 5 bases and the J gene lost 2 bases, with 12 bases spanning the gap. Per germline, CDR1 SGHVS and CDR2 FQNEAQ. Here the CDR3 reads CASSPLRGTNEKLFF. The CDR3 DNA sequence: TGTGCCAGCAGCCCACTCAGGGGTACTAATGAAAAACTGTTTTTT.